Following are 25 T cell receptor beta chains from one sample sequenced in a study of blood T cell repertoires in COVID-19. The method was immunoSEQ multiplex PCR; TCRdb's version includes in-frame clones alone and lacks a portion of them. The table includes 55,000 to 80,000 clones, around four fifths detected once. Sequencing was done on a sample of peripheral blood. The receptors were gathered from a woman of 80 years or more with acute or convalescent COVID-19.

The chain has TRBV5-4 and TRBJ2-1; 10 nucleotides line up with TRBD2. The V segment lost 4 bases and the J segment 7 bases; nucleotides outside the gene matches: 8. The CDR3 sequence is 15 residues long. Germline V gene data show CDR1 as SGHNT and CDR2 as YYREEE (reference sequence). The CDR3 loop reads CASSLSGGAGNEQFF. CDR3 nucleotide sequence: TGTGCCAGCAGCCTCAGCGGGGGGGCCGGGAATGAGCAGTTCTTC.

The rearrangement links TRBV6-5 to TRBJ2-3; no clear D gene. Between the trimmed V and J ends, which lost 2 bases and 2 bases, there was a span of 14 bases. CDR3 length: 16 amino acids. Germline-derived CDR1 and CDR2 are MNHEY and SVGAGI. The CDR3 is CASSYRTDTSTDTQYF. The CDR3 DNA sequence: TGTGCCAGCAGTTACCGTACAGATACCTCCACAGATACGCAGTATTTT.

This chain links TRBV19 with TRBJ2-5; 10 bases line up with TRBD2. V dropped 6 bases and J dropped 6; count of bases not matched to a gene: 7. Germline lookup yields CDR1 LNHDA and CDR2 SQIVND (reference sequence). The CDR3 sequence is 14 residues long. CDR3 nucleotides: TGTGCCAGTAGCGGTAGCGGGGGGACGAAGACCCAGTACTTC. It encodes CASSGSGGTKTQYF.

The chain combines TRBV3-1 (or the pseudogene TRBV3-2) with TRBJ2-3; weak D call: TRBD2 (5 bases). Trimming left V 3 bases short and J 3 bases short, with 7 bases between. Germline V lookup: CDR1 LGHDT, CDR2 YNNKEL (reference sequence). This CDR3 contains 13 residues. As DNA, the CDR3 is TGTGCCAGCAGCCACTTAGCGACAGATACGCAGTATTTT. Its protein is CASSHLATDTQYF.

The chain has TRBV25-1 and TRBJ1-6, with 7 bases matching TRBD1. V lost 5 bases, J lost 10 bases, and 11 bases stayed unmatched. The CDR3 covers 15 residues. From germline, CDR1 is MGHDK and CDR2 SYGVNS. The CDR3 nucleotides read TGTGCCAGCAGTCCCCCACAGGGGCAGAGGTCACCCCTCCACTTT. Encoded protein: CASSPPQGQRSPLHF.

This rearrangement joins TRBV3-1 (or the pseudogene TRBV3-2) to TRBJ2-1; 8 nucleotides match TRBD2. The CDR3 totals 15 residues. Germline CDR1 LGHDT, CDR2 YNNKEL (reference sequence). V lost 2 bases to trimming and J lost 6 bases; unmatched junction nucleotides: 6. Written as DNA, the CDR3 is TGTGCCAGCAGCCAACCCTTCAGCGGGGGCAATGAGCAGTTCTTC. As protein: CASSQPFSGGNEQFF.

V gene TRBV18 combines with J gene TRBJ1-1; D uncertain. This CDR3 contains 13 residues. Trimming cost V 5 bases and J 2 bases, with 9 bases left between them. Germline V CDR1 and CDR2: KGHSH, LQKENI. In DNA form, the CDR3 reads TGTGCCAGCTCATTGCAAGCAAACACTGAAGCTTTCTTT. This gives the protein CASSLQANTEAFF.

The V gene is TRBV5-6, the J gene TRBJ1-4, with TRBD1 identical over 8 bases. In germline, CDR1 is SGHDT, CDR2 YYEEEE. Trimming cost V 4 bases and J 3 bases; bases outside gene matches: 8. This CDR3 has 16 residues. The CDR3 DNA sequence: TGTGCCAGCAGCCCCCTGGACAGGGTACCTAATGAAAAACTGTTTTTT. This translates into CASSPLDRVPNEKLFF.

Points on this clone: In the same sample, other DNA sequences code for this CDR3. The rearrangement links TRBV3-1 (or the pseudogene TRBV3-2) to TRBJ1-1; D is possibly TRBD1 (6 bases). There are 13 residues in the CDR3. Per germline, CDR1 LGHDT and CDR2 YNNKEL (reference sequence). V lost 1 base and J 5 bases, leaving 8 bases between the germline ends. CDR3 protein: CASSQGTETEAFF. In nucleotides, the CDR3 is TGTGCCAGCAGCCAAGGGACAGAAACTGAAGCTTTCTTT.

The chain couples TRBV19 to TRBJ1-1; D not certain. Germline V CDR1 and CDR2: LNHDA, SQIVND (reference sequence). The V and J ends lost 5 bases and 4 bases respectively, with 8 bases between them. The CDR3 sequence is 12 residues long. The CDR3 loop is CASSQRSTEAFF. The CDR3 DNA sequence: TGTGCCAGTAGTCAGCGGAGCACTGAAGCTTTCTTT.

This clone was seen more than once but under ten times. The rearrangement joins TRBV9 to TRBJ2-1, with a tentative D call TRBD1 (5 bases). V lost 2 bases and J lost 4, with 13 bases in between. Germline values: CDR1 SGDLS, CDR2 YYNGEE. This CDR3 has 15 residues. This CDR3 is CASSVGQGVYNEQFF. For the CDR3, the DNA is TGTGCCAGCAGCGTGGGGCAGGGTGTTTACAATGAGCAGTTCTTC.

Here the CDR3 reads CASSGGTVSNQPQHF. The CDR3 nucleotides read TGTGCCAGCAGCGGCGGGACAGTTAGCAATCAGCCCCAGCATTTT. The chain carries TRBV7-2 and TRBJ1-5, with 7 nucleotides matching TRBD1. The CDR3 covers 15 residues. V dropped 5 bases and J dropped 0; count of bases not matched to a gene: 4. Germline V gives CDR1 SGHTA, CDR2 FQGNSA.

The rearrangement joins TRBV19 to TRBJ2-5; 10 nucleotides agree with TRBD2. This CDR3 has 15 amino acids. Germline CDR1 reads LNHDA; CDR2 reads SQIVND (reference sequence). Trimming at V came to 7 bases and at J to 3 bases, leaving 8 bases not matched to a gene. Written as DNA, the CDR3 is TGTGCCAGTAATGACGGAGCGGGAGGGAAAGAGACCCAGTACTTC. Its translation is CASNDGAGGKETQYF. Looking up the rest from reference TRBV19 and TRBJ2-5 gives the full variable domain: DGGITQSPKYLFRKEGQNVTLSCEQNLNHDAMYWYRQDPGQGLRLIYYSQIVNDFQKGDIAEGYSVSREKKESFPLTVTSAQKNPTAFYLCASNDGAGGKETQYFGPGTRLLVL.

V gene TRBV19 combines with J gene TRBJ2-2; D not certain. This CDR3 contains 16 residues. The germline V gene has CDR1 LNHDA and CDR2 SQIVND (reference sequence). Trimming cost V 7 bases and J 2 bases, with 17 bases left between them. In nucleotides, the CDR3 is TGTGCCAGTACTCCCCTTCGGAACAGCAACACCGGGGAGCTGTTTTTT. Residues: CASTPLRNSNTGELFF. Looking up the rest from reference TRBV19 and TRBJ2-2 gives the full variable domain: DGGITQSPKYLFRKEGQNVTLSCEQNLNHDAMYWYRQDPGQGLRLIYYSQIVNDFQKGDIAEGYSVSREKKESFPLTVTSAQKNPTAFYLCASTPLRNSNTGELFFGEGSRLTVL.

The J gene is TRBJ2-3, the V gene TRBV11-3; 13 nucleotides agree with TRBD2. V lost 4 bases and J lost 6; bases outside the gene matches: 1. The CDR3 has 14 amino acids. Germline V gives CDR1 SGHNT, CDR2 YENEEA. CDR3 loop: CASSSTSGRDTQYF. The DNA for the CDR3 is TGTGCCAGCAGCTCGACTAGCGGGAGGGATACGCAGTATTTT. Combining the CDR3 with reference TRBV11-3 and TRBJ2-3 gives the whole variable domain EAGVVQSPRYKIIEKKQPVAFWCNPISGHNTLYWYLQNLGQGPELLIRYENEEAVDDSQLPKDRFSAERLKGVDSTLKIQPAELGDSAVYLCASSSTSGRDTQYFGPGTRLTVL.

J is TRBJ1-2 and V is TRBV9, with 10 nucleotides matching TRBD1. The V gene end was trimmed by 3 bases and the J gene end by 4 bases; junction bases not matched to a gene: 6. Per the germline V gene, CDR1 is SGDLS and CDR2 is YYNGEE. This CDR3 is built from 15 residues. Written as DNA, the CDR3 is TGTGCCAGCAGCGCCGGACAGGGGGTCACCTATGGCTACACCTTC. Translating gives CASSAGQGVTYGYTF.

The V gene is TRBV9, the J gene TRBJ2-3, with 7 bases aligning to TRBD2. This CDR3 region has 16 residues. Germline assignment: CDR1 SGDLS and CDR2 YYNGEE. J was trimmed by 1 base and V by 6 bases; bases with no gene match: 11. The CDR3 region has the DNA TGTGCCAGCAACCCCGACGGGGGAGGGGGCACAGATACGCAGTATTTT. Translated: CASNPDGGGGTDTQYF.

V and J are TRBV5-1 and TRBJ2-7, with 9 bases that match TRBD1. J was trimmed by 6 bases and V by 2 bases; bases with no gene match: 6. CDR1 SGHRS and CDR2 YFSETQ come from the germline V gene. The CDR3 runs 14 residues. The CDR3 here is CASSLGWDRAEQYF. The CDR3 region has the DNA TGCGCCAGCAGCTTAGGTTGGGACAGGGCCGAGCAGTACTTC.

This chain links TRBV7-8 with TRBJ1-5; D call uncertain. CDR1 is SGHVS, CDR2 FQNEAQ, per germline. Trimming removed 4 bases at V and 2 bases at J, with 12 bases between. CDR3 length equals 15 residues. This chain's CDR3 is CASSWEGSGNQPQHF. In DNA form, the CDR3 reads TGTGCCAGCAGCTGGGAGGGAAGTGGCAATCAGCCCCAGCATTTT.

J is TRBJ1-2 and V is TRBV6-5; maybe TRBD1 (5 bases). The CDR3 spans 13 residues. Germline V lookup: CDR1 MNHEY, CDR2 SVGAGI. Trimming left V 3 bases short and J 4 bases short, with 9 bases between. The CDR3 sequence is CASSYGTTYGYTF. The CDR3 region has the DNA TGTGCCAGCAGTTATGGGACTACCTATGGCTACACCTTC.

The gene calls are TRBV5-6 and TRBJ1-2; TRBD1 is a possible D gene (5 bases). Germline lookup yields CDR1 SGHDT and CDR2 YYEEEE. The CDR3 is 13 residues long. V was pared by 4 bases and J by 3 bases, with 10 bases between. CDR3 protein: CASSTDIDYGYTF. The CDR3 nucleotides read TGTGCCAGCAGCACGGACATAGACTATGGCTACACCTTC.

The chain has TRBV19 and TRBJ2-7; 8 bases are a match to TRBD2. Germline CDR1 reads LNHDA; CDR2 reads SQIVND (reference sequence). The V gene end was trimmed by 5 bases and the J gene end by 4 bases; junction bases not matched to a gene: 4. The CDR3 is made up of 13 amino acids. The CDR3 DNA sequence: TGTGCCAGTAGTCGGCCTAGCGGGTACGAGCAGTACTTC. Amino acid sequence: CASSRPSGYEQYF.

The genes are TRBV18 and TRBJ1-1; no clear D gene. Trimming shortened V by 3 bases and J by 3 bases, and 17 bases separated the two germline ends. The V gene's germline CDR1 is KGHSH and CDR2 LQKENI. This CDR3 comprises 16 residues. CDR3 bases: TGTGCCAGCTCACCCCTTCCATCCGGTGCGGACACTGAAGCTTTCTTT. It translates to CASSPLPSGADTEAFF.

The chain recombines TRBV6-6 with TRBJ2-7; the D is unclear. Trimming removed 7 bases from V and 5 bases from J, with 12 bases in between. CDR1 is MNHNY, CDR2 SVGAGI, per germline (reference sequence). The CDR3 covers 12 residues. The CDR3 sequence: CASKESSNEQYF. CDR3 coding DNA: TGTGCCAGCAAGGAGAGTAGTAACGAGCAGTACTTC.

The V gene is TRBV10-1, the J gene TRBJ2-1, with a tentative D call TRBD2 (6 bases). The CDR3 is 12 residues long. Trimming left V 0 bases short and J 12 bases short, with 9 bases between. Germline V gives CDR1 WNHNN, CDR2 SYGVQD (reference sequence). Here the CDR3 DNA reads TGCGCCAGCAGTGAGTCTCGGCGGGGGCAGTTCTTC. Its translation: CASSESRRGQFF.